This T cell receptor beta chain was captured by sequencing in a study of vaccination and CD4 T cells after COVID-19. In the case of this clonotype: What it binds is unknown.

V shed 8 bases and J shed 1 base, with 11 bases lying between them. The CDR3 extends over 13 amino acids. Germline CDR1 is MNHEY and CDR2 is SVGEGT. With the Oncomine TCR Beta short-read assay, DNA from cultured CD4+ T cells was sequenced. TCRdb reprocessed the PCR reads with MiXCR, giving one entry per CDR3 protein. The sample consists of about 21,000 distinct CDR3 sequences, 70% of them appearing once. Treatment reported: roughly ten-day PBMC culture with coronavirus spike peptide pools or control peptides (ViraFEST assay). The sequenced material came from CD4+ T cells from blood, cultured in vitro. V usage is TRBV6-2 or TRBV6-3 and J usage is TRBJ1-1; D is possibly TRBD1 (6 bases). The receptor comes from a human donor who had recovered from COVID-19. CDR3 nucleotides: TGTGCCAGCGTATTCAGGGGGAACACTGAAGCTTTCTTT. Its translation is CASVFRGNTEAFF.